These T cell receptor beta chains were read from a single sample in a study of cytotoxic CD8 clonotypes in ibrutinib-treated CLL. Some clones are missing from TCRdb's copy, which holds only in-frame ones; the method was immunoSEQ multiplex PCR. The data hold approximately 46,000 clones, with approximately 70% observed a single time. Sequenced material: PBMCs, taken after 12 months of ibrutinib treatment. The receptor set was obtained from a human donor with chronic lymphocytic leukemia. Both conserved end residues are part of each CDR3. The D gene is left open where the match is weak. Clone size is given for some rows only: seen once, a few or many times, or a class if the clone is expanded.

.	TRBV30	TRBJ1-1	.	TGTGCCTGGAGTTTGGAGCTCCCGAACACTGAAGCTTTCTTT	CAWSLELPNTEAFF
TRBD1	TRBV5-1	TRBJ1-3	.	TGCGCCAGCAGCTTGGGGACAGGGGGAAACACCATATATTTT	CASSLGTGGNTIYF
.	TRBV7-7	TRBJ2-5	.	TGTGCCAGCAGCCCGCAGGGTCCAGAGACCCAGTACTTC	CASSPQGPETQYF
.	TRBV19	TRBJ2-1	few	TGTGCCAGTACCGCACCCGGGGCTCTGGGCTACAATGAGCAGTTCTTC	CASTAPGALGYNEQFF
TRBD2	TRBV4-2	TRBJ2-1	.	TGTGCCAGCAGCCGTACGACGGGACTAGCGAACTACAATGAGCAGTTCTTC	CASSRTTGLANYNEQFF
.	TRBV28	TRBJ1-5	.	TGTGCCACCCTCCACGGTCCCTCGAATCAGCCCCAGCATTTT	CATLHGPSNQPQHF
.	TRBV7-5	TRBJ1-4	once	TGTGCCAGAAGATTCAGGGCTGCAACTAATGAAAAACTGTTTTTT	CARRFRAATNEKLFF
TRBD1	TRBV28	TRBJ1-2	few	TGTGCCAGCACCAGGGACAGCGGAAACTATGGCTACACCTTC	CASTRDSGNYGYTF
.	TRBV6-6	TRBJ2-5	.	TGTGCCAGCAGCTCCTCGGGGGGCGGGGAGACCCAGTACTTC	CASSSSGGGETQYF
.	TRBV28	TRBJ2-3	.	TGTGCCAGCAATCCCCCCATCCTAGGCACAGATACGCAGTATTTT	CASNPPILGTDTQYF
TRBD2	TRBV10-1	TRBJ2-7	.	TGCGCCAGCTCCTACGGGGTAGCGGGAGGGCCTAACGAGCAGTACTTC	CASSYGVAGGPNEQYF
.	TRBV9	TRBJ2-1	.	TGTGCCAGCAGCGCGTCCGGGACATTGAATGAGCAGTTCTTC	CASSASGTLNEQFF
TRBD2	TRBV5-1	TRBJ2-7	.	TGCGCCAGCAGCTTGGACGGGACTAGCGGATCCTACGAGCAGTACTTC	CASSLDGTSGSYEQYF
TRBD2	TRBV7-8	TRBJ2-1	.	TGTGCCAGCAGCTTTGGAGCGGGAGTCACATACAATGAGCAGTTCTTC	CASSFGAGVTYNEQFF
.	TRBV14	TRBJ2-5	.	TGTGCCAGCAGCCAAGACAGGAGGAACGCTTTTATGGAGACCCAGTACTTC	CASSQDRRNAFMETQYF
.	TRBV10-1	TRBJ2-7	.	TGCGCCGTACAGGGCTACGAGCAGTACTTC	CAVQGYEQYF
.	TRBV11-2	TRBJ2-1	.	TGTGCCAGCAGCTTAGATTTGTTAGCGTCCAATGAGCAGTTCTTC	CASSLDLLASNEQFF
TRBD2	TRBV7-2	TRBJ2-3	.	TGTGCCAGCAGCTTAGCCCTAGCGGGAGCACTCACAGATACGCAGTATTTT	CASSLALAGALTDTQYF
.	TRBV5-1	TRBJ2-5	few	TGCGCCAGCAGCTTGTGGGACTACCAAGAGACCCAGTACTTC	CASSLWDYQETQYF
TRBD1	TRBV11-2	TRBJ1-2	.	TGTGCCAGCAGCACGATCAGAGGGACAGGAGCTAACTATGGCTACACCTTC	CASSTIRGTGANYGYTF
TRBD2	TRBV6-6	TRBJ2-3	.	TGTGCCAGCAGTCGGGGGACTAGCGGGAGAAGAGATACGCAGTATTTT	CASSRGTSGRRDTQYF
TRBD1	TRBV6-1	TRBJ1-2	.	TGTGCCAGCAGAGGGGACAGGGGGCACGGCTACACCTTC	CASRGDRGHGYTF
TRBD1	TRBV5-8	TRBJ1-2	once	TGTGCCAGCAGCCCTGGGGACAGGGAAGGTTATGGCTACACCTTC	CASSPGDREGYGYTF
TRBD2	TRBV15	TRBJ2-7	.	TGTGCCACCAGCAGTAGCGGGAGAGGCGACGAGCAGTACTTC	CATSSSGRGDEQYF
.	TRBV19	TRBJ2-7	few	TGTGCCAGTAGTACAGCCGGGACGGGTGCCTACGAGCAGTACTTC	CASSTAGTGAYEQYF
TRBD2	TRBV5-4	TRBJ2-3	.	TGTGCCAGCAGCCCCAGCCCTGGGGAGGGAACAGATACGCAGTATTTT	CASSPSPGEGTDTQYF
.	TRBV5-4	TRBJ1-1	.	TGTGCCAGCAGCCTGGAGGGGGGGCTTGAAGCTTTCTTT	CASSLEGGLEAFF
.	TRBV27	TRBJ2-2	.	TGTGCCAGCAAGCTAATACAGGGAGGGCGAAACACCGGGGAGCTGTTTTTT	CASKLIQGGRNTGELFF
TRBD1	TRBV5-6	TRBJ2-1	.	TGTGCCAGCAGCTACAACAGGGGGCGTGAGCAGTTCTTC	CASSYNRGREQFF
.	TRBV18	TRBJ2-5	.	TGTGCCAGCTCACCAATTAGCGGCCAAGAGACCCAGTACTTC	CASSPISGQETQYF
.	TRBV5-1	TRBJ2-7	.	TGCGCCAGCAGCCCAGGGGTAGAGGCCTACGAGCAGTACTTC	CASSPGVEAYEQYF
.	TRBV27	TRBJ2-7	.	TGTGCCAGCAGTTTAGTCGGAGCAGCTCTCAACTACGAGCAGTACTTC	CASSLVGAALNYEQYF
.	TRBV4-1	TRBJ1-2	.	TGCGCCAGCAGCCAGCGGGACCTAAAGAACTATGGCTACACCTTC	CASSQRDLKNYGYTF
.	TRBV18	TRBJ1-1	.	TGTGCCAGCTCAGAACAGATAGAGAACACTGAAGCTTTCTTT	CASSEQIENTEAFF
.	TRBV5-1	TRBJ1-5	.	TGCGCCAGCAGCTTGACCAGGGATCAGCCCCAGCATTTT	CASSLTRDQPQHF
.	TRBV7-2	TRBJ2-7	.	TGTGCCAGCAGCATAACCTACGAGCAGTACTTC	CASSITYEQYF
.	TRBV15	TRBJ2-3	.	TGTGCCACCAGCAGAGATCGACTAGGTACAGATACGCAGTATTTT	CATSRDRLGTDTQYF
.	TRBV28	TRBJ1-5	.	TGTGCCAGCAGTTTGGGGGTAATTCAGCCCCAGCATTTT	CASSLGVIQPQHF